The text below deals with one T cell receptor beta chain. Germline values: CDR1 SGHNT, CDR2 YYREEE (reference sequence). The CDR3 contains 13 residues. With 4 bases removed from V and 5 bases from J, the gap between germline ends came to 9 bases. This sample was included in a study of technical replicates of blood from a handful of donors. Profiled with immunoSEQ multiplex PCR; TCRdb holds only in-frame clones, not every one. The sample gives 76,000 or so clones, roughly 85% of which show up once; under 5.5% is in the top ten. The TCR originated in a human donor in good health. Some clones in this sample may be carry-over from other donors' samples. V and J are TRBV5-4 and TRBJ2-2; possible D gene TRBD1, 6 bases. Material for sequencing was PBMCs. CDR3 sequence: CASSGGRTGELFF. The CDR3 coding sequence is TGTGCCAGCAGCGGGGGCCGAACCGGGGAGCTGTTTTTT. Using reference TRBV5-4 and TRBJ2-2 for the parts outside the CDR3, the full variable domain is ETGVTQSPTHLIKTRGQQVTLRCSSQSGHNTVSWYQQALGQGPQFIFQYYREEENGRGNFPPRFSGLQFPNYSSELNVNALELDDSALYLCASSGGRTGELFFGEGSRLTVL.